The T cell receptor (beta chain) under discussion was sequenced for a study of T-cell memory formation after mild COVID-19. Broader study findings: Day 15 to 85 contractors were CD4/CD8 balanced; later expanders leaned CD4+. In pre-infection memory, a portion of responding clones appeared, which suggested that cross-reactive memory joined.

In its sample, this clonotype was seen many times. Its antigen is not identified. J gave up 12 bases and V 2 bases, and 8 bases lay outside the gene matches. This CDR3 comprises 15 residues. Germline V lookup: CDR1 MNHEY, CDR2 SVGAGI. TCRdb re-called the 5' RACE reads through MiXCR, storing one row per CDR3 protein. The sample shows under 250,000 distinct CDR3 sequences, roughly 10% of them seen only once. The V gene is TRBV6-5, the J gene TRBJ2-1; TRBD2 matches 12 bases. The sequenced sample was PBMCs or a T cell subset sorted from them (not recorded which). The sequence came from a young man who had mild COVID-19 (a few samples of this study predate the infection). Cell type and time point are not known. CDR3 coding DNA: TGTGCCAGCAGTTACAGGGCTAGCGGGGGGGCAAGGCAGTTCTTC. This codes for CASSYRASGGARQFF.